The 28 T cell receptor beta chains below were found in one sample sequenced in a study of T cell repertoires in cytomegalovirus infection. The antigens for these receptors are not known. MiXCR, applied by TCRdb to the reads, yields one record per CDR3 protein. The table shows some 350,000 distinct CDR3 sequences, with about 27% occurring only once. Here the sequenced sample was cultured PBMCs, taken from culture after CMV antigen stimulation. Receptors were obtained from a human donor in good health (CMV status not recorded). Some clones in this sample may be carry-over from other donors' samples.

CDR3 amino acids: CASSPRTGLDGYTF. In nucleotides, the CDR3 is TGTGCCAGCTCACCACGGACAGGGTTGGATGGCTACACCTTC. The V and J genes are TRBV18 and TRBJ1-2; TRBD1 matches 8 bases. The trim removed 1 base at V and 6 bases at J, leaving 4 bases unmatched. Germline V gives CDR1 KGHSH, CDR2 LQKENI. The length of the CDR3 is 14 residues.

The gene calls are TRBV15 and TRBJ2-7, with TRBD2 matching 15 bases. The CDR3 spans 19 residues. Germline trimming cut 1 base from V and 4 bases from J; bases unmatched to any gene: 11. Germline V gene data show CDR1 as LNHNV and CDR2 as YYDKDF (reference sequence). CDR3 coding DNA: TGTGCCACCAGCAGAGCAGCTCGGACTAGCGGGAGGGCCGGGTACGAGCAGTACTTC. Encoded protein: CATSRAARTSGRAGYEQYF.

The chain recombines TRBV27 with TRBJ2-2; D is unclear. Germline V gene sequence: CDR1 MNHEY, CDR2 SMNVEV (reference sequence). With 6 bases removed from V and 0 bases from J, the gap between germline ends came to 11 bases. This CDR3 is 15 amino acids long. The CDR3 DNA sequence: TGTGCCAGCAGACCTGGGATATCGAACACCGGGGAGCTGTTTTTT. This codes for CASRPGISNTGELFF.

This clonotype was recorded at least ten times. The rearrangement joins TRBV7-8 to TRBJ2-7; 13 nucleotides agree with TRBD2. J gave up 2 bases and V 5 bases, and 6 bases lay outside the gene matches. The CDR3 sequence is 16 residues long. Per the germline V gene, CDR1 is SGHVS and CDR2 is FQNEAQ. The CDR3: CASSPGLAGIPYEQYF. For the CDR3, the DNA is TGTGCCAGCAGCCCGGGACTAGCGGGGATCCCCTACGAGCAGTACTTC.

The chain has TRBV20-1 and TRBJ2-2; 9 nucleotides align to TRBD2. V lost 5 bases, J lost 1 base, and 2 bases stayed unmatched. The CDR3 contains 14 residues. The germline V gene encodes CDR1 DFQATT and CDR2 SNEGSKA (reference sequence). The CDR3 DNA sequence: TGCAGTGCTCCGACTAGCGGGAACACCGGGGAGCTGTTTTTT. Its translation is CSAPTSGNTGELFF.

This sequence joins TRBV6-6 and TRBJ1-4; D might be TRBD1 (5 bases). CDR1 MNHNY and CDR2 SVGAGI come from the germline V gene (reference sequence). The V end was cut by 5 bases, the J end by 3 bases, with 13 bases between. The CDR3 covers 15 residues. The DNA of the CDR3 is TGTGCCAGCAGTGTCGGCGGGACTGCTAATGAAAAACTGTTTTTT. Its translation is CASSVGGTANEKLFF.

V is TRBV4-1 and J is TRBJ1-1; D perhaps matches TRBD1 (5 bases). The CDR3 extends over 15 amino acids. Trimming stripped 8 bases from V and 4 bases from J, with 20 bases between. The germline V gene encodes CDR1 MGHRA and CDR2 YSYEKL. In DNA form, the CDR3 reads TGCGCCAGCGGCCTACCCGGGGGGACCGCCACTGAAGCTTTCTTT. As protein: CASGLPGGTATEAFF.

In its sample, this clonotype was seen a few times. The rearrangement links TRBV5-6 to TRBJ1-2, with D perhaps TRBD1 (6 bases). The germline CDR1 and CDR2 sequences are SGHDT and YYEEEE. The CDR3 contains 12 residues. Trimming stripped 9 bases from V and 8 bases from J, with 17 bases between. The CDR3 here is CATKRQERGYTF. DNA for the CDR3: TGTGCCACCAAACGACAGGAGAGGGGCTACACCTTC.

The chain carries TRBV20-1 and TRBJ2-3, with 8 bases lining up with TRBD1. Germline assignment: CDR1 DFQATT and CDR2 SNEGSKA (reference sequence). V trimming: 6 bases; J trimming: 4 bases; junction bases outside the gene matches: 12. CDR3 length: 15 residues. CDR3: CSAPGAGGGADTQYF. For the CDR3, the DNA is TGCAGTGCCCCCGGGGCAGGGGGCGGCGCAGATACGCAGTATTTT.

This sequence joins TRBV15 and TRBJ1-6; 7 bases are shared with TRBD1. The V segment lost 2 bases and the J segment 5 bases; nucleotides outside the gene matches: 9. Germline CDR1 LNHNV, CDR2 YYDKDF (reference sequence). The length of the CDR3 is 17 residues. This chain's CDR3 is CATSRRGGTANNSPLHF. As DNA, the CDR3 is TGTGCCACCAGCAGACGGGGAGGGACAGCCAATAATTCACCCCTCCACTTT. The full variable domain, with the rest looked up from reference TRBV15 and TRBJ1-6, is DAMVIQNPRYQVTQFGKPVTLSCSQTLNHNVMYWYQQKSSQAPKLLFHYYDKDFNNEADTPDNFQSRRPNTSFCFLDIRSPGLGDTAMYLCATSRRGGTANNSPLHFGNGTRLTVT.

This clonotype has a handful of counts. J is TRBJ2-1 and V is TRBV7-3; TRBD2 aligns across 11 bases. CDR3 length: 15 residues. J was trimmed by 3 bases and V by 5 bases; bases with no gene match: 3. CDR1 and CDR2 from the germline V gene are SGHTA and FQGTGA. In DNA, the CDR3 is TGTGCCAGCAGCATGACTAGCGGGATCTACAATGAGCAGTTCTTC. This codes for CASSMTSGIYNEQFF. Full variable domain (missing parts from reference TRBV7-3 and TRBJ2-1): GAGVSQTPSNKVTEKGKYVELRCDPISGHTALYWYRQSLGQGPEFLIYFQGTGAADDSGLPNDRFFAVRPEGSVSTLKIQRTERGDSAVYLCASSMTSGIYNEQFFGPGTRLTVL.

This clonotype was found a few times. The rearrangement uses TRBV7-3 and TRBJ1-6; 8 nucleotides match TRBD1. Germline V gives CDR1 SGHTA, CDR2 FQGTGA. Germline trimming cut 2 bases from V and 8 bases from J; bases unmatched to any gene: 2. The CDR3 extends over 14 amino acids. Written as DNA, the CDR3 is TGTGCCAGCAGCTTAGTCAGGGGGCATTCACCCCTCCACTTT. Translating it yields CASSLVRGHSPLHF.

In its sample, this clonotype was seen a few times. This chain links TRBV6-2 or TRBV6-3 with TRBJ1-5, with 7 bases lining up with TRBD1. Germline loops: CDR1 MNHEY, CDR2 SVGEGT. V lost 4 bases, J lost 11 bases, and 11 bases stayed unmatched. CDR3 size: 14 residues. CDR3: CASSSRTGRVAQHF. The DNA of the CDR3 is TGTGCCAGCAGTTCAAGGACAGGTCGTGTGGCCCAGCATTTT.

The chain employs TRBV11-3 and TRBJ2-7; 9 bases line up with TRBD1. CDR3 size: 14 residues. Germline CDR1 SGHNT, CDR2 YENEEA. The junction had 8 bases not matched to a gene; V was cut back by 5 bases and J by 6 bases. The DNA for the CDR3 is TGTGCCAGCAGCGCCCGGGACAGGGCAGGCGAGCAGTACTTC. Its translation is CASSARDRAGEQYF. The whole variable domain, remainder taken from reference TRBV11-3 and TRBJ2-7, is EAGVVQSPRYKIIEKKQPVAFWCNPISGHNTLYWYLQNLGQGPELLIRYENEEAVDDSQLPKDRFSAERLKGVDSTLKIQPAELGDSAVYLCASSARDRAGEQYFGPGTRLTVT.

The chain joins TRBV2 to TRBJ1-6, with D possibly being TRBD1 (6 bases). Germline-derived CDR1 and CDR2 are SNHLY and FYNNEI. The CDR3 is 14 residues long. V dropped 5 bases and J dropped 10 bases, with 15 bases sitting between them. CDR3 loop: CASSFTGKGSPLHF. CDR3 coding DNA: TGTGCCAGCAGTTTCACAGGGAAAGGGTCACCCCTCCACTTT.

The rearrangement links TRBV7-9 to TRBJ2-6; tentatively, D is TRBD1 (6 bases). The CDR3 loop spans 15 amino acids. Germline V gene sequence: CDR1 SEHNR, CDR2 FQNEAQ (reference sequence). The V gene lost 5 bases and the J gene lost 3 bases, with 11 bases spanning the gap. Here the CDR3 DNA reads TGTGCCAGCAGCCCTGGGGGCGGTGGGGCCAACGTCCTGACTTTC. Translating gives CASSPGGGGANVLTF.

The chain links TRBV30 to TRBJ1-5; unclear D gene. Trimming shortened V by 2 bases and J by 2 bases, and 7 bases separated the two germline ends. The CDR3 runs 13 residues. The germline V gene has CDR1 GTSNPN and CDR2 SVGIG (reference sequence). Written as DNA, the CDR3 is TGTGCCTGGAGTCCCGCGGGCAATCAGCCCCAGCATTTT. Translated: CAWSPAGNQPQHF.

This clonotype was seen more than once but under ten times. The CDR3 loop reads CATSGFSTDTQYF. The CDR3, as DNA: TGTGCCACTAGCGGGTTTAGCACAGATACGCAGTATTTT. J is TRBJ2-3 and V is TRBV7-2; the match to TRBD2 covers 8 bases. Germline V gives CDR1 SGHTA, CDR2 FQGNSA. The length of the CDR3 is 13 residues. V lost 10 bases and J lost 0; bases outside the gene matches: 3.

This clonotype came up many times. The rearrangement joins TRBV12-3 or TRBV12-4 to TRBJ1-4; no clear D gene. The length of the CDR3 is 14 residues. V was clipped by 3 bases and J by 4 bases, with 9 bases between them. The DNA for the CDR3 is TGTGCCAGCAGTTTTGGCGGTGGTAATGAAAAACTGTTTTTT. Its translation is CASSFGGGNEKLFF.

The rearrangement joins TRBV19 to TRBJ2-5, with TRBD1 matching over 7 bases. V lost 3 bases to trimming and J lost 2 bases; unmatched junction nucleotides: 6. Germline CDR1 LNHDA, CDR2 SQIVND (reference sequence). The CDR3 spans 15 residues. CDR3 bases: TGTGCCAGTAGTATTCAAGGGGACAGACAAGAGACCCAGTACTTC. The encoded protein is CASSIQGDRQETQYF.

V gene TRBV20-1 combines with J gene TRBJ1-3, with a tentative D call TRBD1 (6 bases). The length of the CDR3 is 14 residues. Germline assignment: CDR1 DFQATT and CDR2 SNEGSKA (reference sequence). V was cut by 0 bases and J by 7 bases, with 13 bases left in between. This CDR3 reads CSAREPQGPNTIYF. CDR3 DNA sequence: TGCAGTGCTAGAGAGCCACAGGGCCCGAACACCATATATTTT.

The chain has TRBV6-6 and TRBJ1-2; 7 positions match TRBD1. CDR1 and CDR2 from the germline V gene are MNHNY and SVGAGI (reference sequence). The CDR3 extends over 14 amino acids. The trim removed 6 bases at V and 1 base at J, leaving 5 bases unmatched. Here the CDR3 DNA reads TGTGCCAGCAGCCCGGGACAGCATAACTATGGCTACACCTTC. It encodes CASSPGQHNYGYTF.

This clonotype came up a few times. The chain employs TRBV12-3 or TRBV12-4 and TRBJ2-1; no definite D call. This CDR3 contains 12 residues. V lost 8 bases and J 4 bases, leaving 9 bases between the germline ends. CDR3 nucleotides: TGTGCCAGCGGACCCTCTTACAATGAGCAGTTCTTC. Protein product: CASGPSYNEQFF.

This clonotype has just a few counts. V usage is TRBV9 and J usage is TRBJ1-1; 7 positions agree with TRBD1. The CDR3 sequence is 14 residues long. V lost 2 bases to trimming and J lost 5 bases; unmatched junction nucleotides: 6. The germline V gene has CDR1 SGDLS and CDR2 YYNGEE. CDR3 region: CASSVTGWGTEAFF. Written as DNA, the CDR3 is TGTGCCAGCAGCGTGACAGGGTGGGGTACTGAAGCTTTCTTT. Based on the CDR3 plus reference TRBV9 and TRBJ1-1, the full variable domain is DSGVTQTPKHLITATGQRVTLRCSPRSGDLSVYWYQQSLDQGLQFLIQYYNGEERAKGNILERFSAQQFPDLHSELNLSSLELGDSALYFCASSVTGWGTEAFFGQGTRLTVV.

The chain joins TRBV5-5 to TRBJ1-6; D gene unclear. The CDR3 has 15 amino acids. Germline loops: CDR1 SGHKS, CDR2 YYEKEE (reference sequence). The V end was cut by 5 bases, the J end by 4 bases, with 13 bases between. The CDR3 is CASSFEWGYNSPLHF. The CDR3 DNA follows: TGTGCCAGCAGTTTCGAGTGGGGTTATAATTCACCCCTCCACTTT.

The chain carries TRBV28 and TRBJ1-1; D gene ambiguous. Germline V gene lookup returns CDR1 MDHEN and CDR2 SYDVKM. This CDR3 has 14 residues. Trimming took off 2 bases at V and 5 bases at J, with 12 bases between the two ends. CDR3 sequence reads: CASSLIEGGTEAFF. CDR3 nucleotide sequence: TGTGCCAGCAGTTTAATTGAAGGAGGGACTGAAGCTTTCTTT.

The V and J genes are TRBV6-5 and TRBJ2-1; possibly TRBD2 for D (6 bases). V lost 2 bases and J 0 bases, leaving 20 bases between the germline ends. The CDR3 is 19 residues long. Germline assignment: CDR1 MNHEY and CDR2 SVGAGI. As DNA, the CDR3 is TGTGCCAGCAGTTACGGCGCTGGGCCTAGCGTGTTCTCCTACAATGAGCAGTTCTTC. This codes for CASSYGAGPSVFSYNEQFF.

The chain couples TRBV7-8 to TRBJ1-6; TRBD1 agrees at 7 bases. V was pared by 5 bases and J by 10 bases, with 8 bases of the junction left unmatched. This CDR3 spans 14 amino acids. Germline V gene sequence: CDR1 SGHVS, CDR2 FQNEAQ. The CDR3 loop is CASSKQGRISPLHF. DNA for the CDR3: TGTGCCAGCAGCAAACAGGGGAGAATCTCACCCCTCCACTTT.